The rows below give T cell receptor beta chains drawn from one sample of a study of blood T cell repertoires in COVID-19. Method: immunoSEQ multiplex PCR; TCRdb's copy keeps in-frame clones and lacks some. The sample gives 300,000 to 400,000 clones, approximately 85% of which show up once; around 7.8% is in the top ten. The sequenced sample was peripheral blood. These receptors were obtained from a human donor in a cohort sampled during active COVID-19. The CDR3 runs from the conserved cysteine through the conserved F or W.

V gene	CDR3 protein
TRBV30	CAWRSDRRTANYGYTF
TRBV14	CASSRLETHYGYTF
TRBV9	CASSVGQENTEAFF
TRBV12-3/TRBV12-4	CASSQGREYGYTF
TRBV30	CAWSLTGQGWNGYTF
TRBV20-1	CSASAGGPSGELFF
TRBV5-8	CASSLGSGKGNQPQHF
TRBV7-2	CASSGDSLNTEAFF
TRBV7-9	CASSFQTNTGELFF
TRBV19	CASSIGAGRDYEQYF
TRBV5-6	CASSSQFVEQFF
TRBV5-6	CASSLAPGGEKLFF
TRBV3-1/TRBV3-2	CASSQSPRGEQYF
TRBV5-6	CASSFFSDRGTEAFF
TRBV9	CASSPQTERDTGELFF
TRBV19	CASSINDNSPLHF
TRBV7-9	CASSNGLSYEQYF
TRBV19	CGAGGFNEQFF
TRBV21-1	CASSTTGTSVSYEQYF
TRBV6-5	CASRTGEKQYF
TRBV3-1/TRBV3-2	CASSPYDRGISGNTIYF
TRBV9	CASSSTGISYNEQFF
TRBV5-1	CASSPTGSNNQPQHF
TRBV19	CASSKDRGLTDTQYF
TRBV29-1	CSASKRTGRNEQFF
TRBV9	CASSVVGGAFTEAFF
TRBV30	CAWSRTGNGETQYF
TRBV5-5	CASSRTGDTEAFF
TRBV10-3	CAIKRTGGTGELFF
TRBV5-4	CASSLTLRTEAFF
TRBV10-1	CASSESSGSITDTQYF
TRBV6-5	CASSSGYGYTF
TRBV5-1	CASSLAPQQVLYEQYF
TRBV5-1	CASSLVRGNTEAFF
TRBV2	CASKGDRENNSPLHF
TRBV20-1	CSASLRSNQPQHF
TRBV3-1/TRBV3-2	CASSDRVHEQFF
TRBV9	CASSVSAGSGETQYF
TRBV19	CASSSRLAGGTDTQYF
TRBV4-1	CASSQSDRGATNEKLFF
TRBV7-9	CASSLSRGVTYEQYF
TRBV6-5	CATSADREETQYF
TRBV6-1	CASSDLSSEATDTQYF